In this sample, the clone carrying this T cell receptor (beta chain) turned up a few times. Its antigen is as yet unknown. This entry belongs to a study of radiotherapy plus CTLA-4 blockade in lung cancer. The wider study: Of all patients, approximately 18% responded objectively and 25% to 35% showed disease control.

Some clones are missing from TCRdb's copy, which holds only in-frame ones; the method was immunoSEQ multiplex PCR. This table holds tens of thousands of clones, 70% to 85% found once. Study-level findings and limits: After treatment with radiotherapy plus ipilimumab, TCR clones that came from the tumor expanded in blood.

Germline values: CDR1 LNHDA, CDR2 SQIVND (reference sequence). Trimming left V 6 bases short and J 1 base short, with 19 bases between. The CDR3 covers 17 residues. Sequencing used peripheral blood, obtained from a patient treated with radiotherapy plus ipilimumab. The V call is TRBV19, the J call TRBJ1-5; D is possibly TRBD1 (5 bases). This receptor was obtained from a human donor with non-small cell lung cancer who had stable disease on radiotherapy plus ipilimumab. The CDR3 DNA sequence: TGTGCCAGTAGCCCCGGGGGGGGAAGGGGAAGCAATCAGCCCCAGCATTTT. Translation: CASSPGGGRGSNQPQHF.